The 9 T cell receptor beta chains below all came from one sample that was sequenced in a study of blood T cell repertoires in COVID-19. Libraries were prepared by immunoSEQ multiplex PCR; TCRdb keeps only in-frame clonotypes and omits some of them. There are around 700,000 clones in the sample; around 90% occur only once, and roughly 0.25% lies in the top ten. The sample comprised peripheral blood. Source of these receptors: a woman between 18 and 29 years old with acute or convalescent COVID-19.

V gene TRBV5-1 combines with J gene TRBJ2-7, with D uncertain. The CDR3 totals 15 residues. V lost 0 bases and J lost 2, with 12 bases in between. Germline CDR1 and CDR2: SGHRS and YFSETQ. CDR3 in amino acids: CASSLAAQATYEQYF. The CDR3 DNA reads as TGCGCCAGCAGCTTGGCTGCTCAGGCTACCTACGAGCAGTACTTC.

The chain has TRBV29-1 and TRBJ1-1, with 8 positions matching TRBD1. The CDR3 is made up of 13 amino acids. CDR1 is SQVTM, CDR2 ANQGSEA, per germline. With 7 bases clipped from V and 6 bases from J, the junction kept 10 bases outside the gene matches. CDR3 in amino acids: CSATDRVAAEAFF. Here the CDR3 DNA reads TGCAGCGCGACGGACAGGGTTGCGGCTGAAGCTTTCTTT.

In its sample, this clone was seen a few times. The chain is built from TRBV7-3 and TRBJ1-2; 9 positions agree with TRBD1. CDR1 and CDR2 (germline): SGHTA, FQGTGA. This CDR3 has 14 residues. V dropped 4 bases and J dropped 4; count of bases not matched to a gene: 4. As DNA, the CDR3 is TGTGCCAGCAGCTCACAGGGGGCTAGCTATGGCTACACCTTC. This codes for CASSSQGASYGYTF.

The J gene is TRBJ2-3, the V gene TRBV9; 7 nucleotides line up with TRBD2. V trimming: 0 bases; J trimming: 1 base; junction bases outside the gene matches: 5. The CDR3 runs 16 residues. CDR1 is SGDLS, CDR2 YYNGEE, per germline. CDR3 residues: CASSVGAAGGTDTQYF. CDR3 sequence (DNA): TGTGCCAGCAGCGTAGGGGCCGCGGGGGGCACAGATACGCAGTATTTT.

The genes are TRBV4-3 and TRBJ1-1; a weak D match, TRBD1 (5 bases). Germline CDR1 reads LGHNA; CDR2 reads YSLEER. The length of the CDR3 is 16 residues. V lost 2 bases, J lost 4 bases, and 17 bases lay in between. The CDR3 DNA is TGCGCCAGCAGCCAATGGGCAGGGCAAAGTATCACTGAAGCTTTCTTT. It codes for CASSQWAGQSITEAFF.

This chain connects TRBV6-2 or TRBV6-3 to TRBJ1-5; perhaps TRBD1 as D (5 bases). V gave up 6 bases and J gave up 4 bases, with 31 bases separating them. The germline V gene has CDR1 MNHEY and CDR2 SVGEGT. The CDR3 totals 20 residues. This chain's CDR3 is CASSPNPRTGQGGRNQPQHF. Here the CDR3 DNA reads TGTGCCAGCAGCCCCAACCCTAGAACCGGGCAGGGTGGCAGAAATCAGCCCCAGCATTTT.

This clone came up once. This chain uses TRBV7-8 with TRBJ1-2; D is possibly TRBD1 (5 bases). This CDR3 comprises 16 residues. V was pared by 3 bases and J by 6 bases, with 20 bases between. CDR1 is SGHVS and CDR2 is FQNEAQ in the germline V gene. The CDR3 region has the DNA TGTGCCAGCAGCTTGGGCTACAGGTCCCAGGCGAATGGCTACACCTTC. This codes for CASSLGYRSQANGYTF.

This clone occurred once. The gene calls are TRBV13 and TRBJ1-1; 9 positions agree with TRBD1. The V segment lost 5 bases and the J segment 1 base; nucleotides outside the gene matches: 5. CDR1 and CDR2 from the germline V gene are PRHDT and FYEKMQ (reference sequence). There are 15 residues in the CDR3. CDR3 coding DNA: TGTGCCAGCAGCCTGGGGACAGGGACGAACACTGAAGCTTTCTTT. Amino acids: CASSLGTGTNTEAFF. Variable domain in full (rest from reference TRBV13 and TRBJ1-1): AAGVIQSPRHLIKEKRETATLKCYPIPRHDTVYWYQQGPGQDPQFLISFYEKMQSDKGSIPDRFSAQQFSDYHSELNMSSLELGDSALYFCASSLGTGTNTEAFFGQGTRLTVV.

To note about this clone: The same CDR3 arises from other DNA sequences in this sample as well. CDR3 in DNA: TGTGCCAGCAGTTACTCCGTTTCCTACGAGCAGTACTTC. Encoded protein: CASSYSVSYEQYF. The V gene is TRBV6-5, the J gene TRBJ2-7; D unclear. Germline CDR1 reads MNHEY; CDR2 reads SVGAGI. V shed 0 bases and J shed 1 base, with 4 bases lying between them. CDR3 length equals 13 residues.